These T cell receptor beta chains were read from a single sample in a study of identical twins. TCRdb ran MiXCR on the 5' RACE reads and lists one entry per CDR3 protein. This sample yields roughly 290,000 distinct CDR3 sequences, of which 8.5% to 9.5% are seen a single time; roughly 6.8% belongs to the top ten. These data also featured in a second study, about yellow fever vaccine responses in identical twins.

Source material: CD8+ T cells sorted from blood. All receptors derive from a woman in her late teens or twenties in good health. The CDR3 runs from the conserved cysteine through the conserved F or W. D genes are given only for firm matches. Rows give clone size only sometimes, using once, few, many, or a class for an expanded clone.

-	TRBV4-3	13	-	TRBJ2-5	TGCGCCAGCAGCGAAGGGGCAGGTGAGACCCAGTACTTC	CASSEGAGETQYF
-	TRBV30	14	TRBD1	TRBJ2-7	TGTGCCCGACAGGGAGAGTATGGCTCCTACGAGCAGTACTTC	CARQGEYGSYEQYF
-	TRBV27	14	-	TRBJ2-7	TGTGCCAGCAGTTTAAACGTGGGAATCTACGAGCAGTACTTC	CASSLNVGIYEQYF
few	TRBV6-5	15	-	TRBJ2-5	TGTGCCAGCAGTTACTCCCTTGGGGACTTTGAGACCCAGTACTTC	CASSYSLGDFETQYF
few	TRBV28	17	TRBD2	TRBJ2-2	TGTGCCAGCAGTACCGGACGCGGGAGGGCCCACACCGGGGAGCTGTTTTTT	CASSTGRGRAHTGELFF
few	TRBV6-4	16	-	TRBJ2-2	TGTGCCAGCAGTGACGGCGGCTCAGGGAACACCGGGGAGCTGTTTTTT	CASSDGGSGNTGELFF
-	TRBV9	14	-	TRBJ2-7	TGTGCCAGCAGCGTAGATCCTTCCTTGGGCGAGCAGTACTTC	CASSVDPSLGEQYF
many	TRBV29-1	13	-	TRBJ2-5	TGCAGCGTTGAACCCCCACTCACAGAGACCCAGTACTTC	CSVEPPLTETQYF
many	TRBV6-5	16	TRBD2	TRBJ2-3	TGTGCCAGCAGTTTACGACTAGCGAGTAGCACAGATACGCAGTATTTT	CASSLRLASSTDTQYF
-	TRBV29-1	14	-	TRBJ2-1	TGCAGCGTTCAAGGGAAAGACGCCTACAATGAGCAGTTCTTC	CSVQGKDAYNEQFF
many	TRBV6-5	17	TRBD2	TRBJ2-1	TGTGCCAGCAGTTCTCCACCGGGACTAGCGGGGTACAATGAGCAGTTCTTC	CASSSPPGLAGYNEQFF
-	TRBV29-1	14	-	TRBJ1-3	TGCAGCGTTGAAGTGGTTGGCTCCGGAAACACCATATATTTT	CSVEVVGSGNTIYF
many	TRBV11-2	18	-	TRBJ2-5	TGTGCCAGCAGCTTAGGGGCAGGCGCCTCCCGCTTCCAAGAGACCCAGTACTTC	CASSLGAGASRFQETQYF
-	TRBV6-5	14	-	TRBJ1-5	TGTGCCAGCAGTTACGAGGCTGGGAATCAGCCCCAGCATTTT	CASSYEAGNQPQHF
few	TRBV25-1	15	TRBD2	TRBJ2-1	TGTGCCAGCAGTGAGCGACTAGCCTTCTACAATGAGCAGTTCTTC	CASSERLAFYNEQFF
many	TRBV6-1	14	-	TRBJ1-1	TGTGCCAGCAGGCCCTCGGCCTTCAGCACTGAAGCTTTCTTT	CASRPSAFSTEAFF
few	TRBV12-3/TRBV12-4	12	TRBD2	TRBJ2-1	TGTGCCAGCGGGGGGGCCTACAATGAGCAGTTCTTC	CASGGAYNEQFF
few	TRBV11-2	20	-	TRBJ2-6	TGTGCCAGCAGCTTAGACTTAACGAATATAGGAACCGCTGGGGCCAACGTCCTGACTTTC	CASSLDLTNIGTAGANVLTF
few	TRBV9	17	TRBD1	TRBJ2-6	TGTGCCAGCAGCTTCCGGGACAGAAACTCTGGGGCCAACGTCCTGACTTTC	CASSFRDRNSGANVLTF
few	TRBV2	14	-	TRBJ2-5	TGTGCCAGCAGTGATCGGGCAGGTGGAGAGACCCAGTACTTC	CASSDRAGGETQYF
-	TRBV4-1	14	-	TRBJ2-1	TGCGCCAGCACGGTCCCCGACTCCTACAATGAGCAGTTCTTC	CASTVPDSYNEQFF
-	TRBV29-1	11	-	TRBJ2-1	TGCAGCGAAACAGGGAACAATGAGCAGTTCTTC	CSETGNNEQFF
many	TRBV28	15	TRBD2	TRBJ2-1	TGTGCCAGCAGCACACCGGGGGGGGGTTACAATGAGCAGTTCTTC	CASSTPGGGYNEQFF
few	TRBV30	12	-	TRBJ1-1	TGTGCCTGGAGTGGCCCGGGGGTGGAAGCTTTCTTT	CAWSGPGVEAFF
-	TRBV5-1	14	-	TRBJ2-1	TGCGCCAGCAGCTTGGGGGCAGAGGTCAATGAGCAGTTCTTC	CASSLGAEVNEQFF
once	TRBV5-5	16	TRBD2	TRBJ2-3	TGTGCCAGCAGCTTCAAGGGACTAGCGGACACAGATACGCAGTATTTT	CASSFKGLADTDTQYF
few	TRBV7-9	16	-	TRBJ2-2	TGTGCCAGCAGCTTGCGACAGGCCGAAAACACCGGGGAGCTGTTTTTT	CASSLRQAENTGELFF
-	TRBV5-1	12	-	TRBJ1-1	TGCGCCAGCAGCTGGAACACGGGTGAAGCTTTCTTT	CASSWNTGEAFF
many	TRBV7-2	15	-	TRBJ2-1	TGTGCCAGCAGCTTAGTAGTACTGTCCTACAATGAGCAGTTCTTC	CASSLVVLSYNEQFF
many	TRBV20-1	15	-	TRBJ2-7	TGCAGTGCTAGAGCCATTTTAACTGCTGATTACGAGCAGTACTTC	CSARAILTADYEQYF